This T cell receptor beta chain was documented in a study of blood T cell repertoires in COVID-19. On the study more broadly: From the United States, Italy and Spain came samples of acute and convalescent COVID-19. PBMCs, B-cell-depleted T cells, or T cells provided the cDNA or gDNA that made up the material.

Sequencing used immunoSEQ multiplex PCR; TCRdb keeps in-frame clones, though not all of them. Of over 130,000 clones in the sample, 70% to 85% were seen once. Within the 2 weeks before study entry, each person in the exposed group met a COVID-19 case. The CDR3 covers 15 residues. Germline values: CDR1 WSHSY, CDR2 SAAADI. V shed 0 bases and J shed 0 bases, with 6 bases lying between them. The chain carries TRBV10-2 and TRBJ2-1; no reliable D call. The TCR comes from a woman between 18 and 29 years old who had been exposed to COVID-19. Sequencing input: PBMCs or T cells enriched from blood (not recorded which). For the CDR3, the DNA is TGCGCCAGCAGTGAGTCCGCGAGCTCCTACAATGAGCAGTTCTTC. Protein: CASSESASSYNEQFF.